Following are 20 T cell receptor beta chains from one sample sequenced in a study of T cell responses to AZD1222 COVID-19 vaccine. Sequencing was performed with immunoSEQ multiplex PCR; in TCRdb, only in-frame clones are kept and a portion is missing. Of about 150,000 clones in the sample, around 87% were seen once. The sequencing here drew on peripheral blood, taken 28 days after the second AZD1222 dose. Source of these receptors: an adult who received the AZD1222 COVID-19 vaccine.

This chain uses TRBV4-1 with TRBJ1-6, with TRBD1 matching over 11 bases. This CDR3 contains 17 residues. Looked up from germline, CDR1 is MGHRA and CDR2 is YSYEKL. J lost 7 bases, V lost 1 base, and 6 bases had no gene match. The CDR3: CASSQGSGDRGNSPLHF. The CDR3 DNA is TGCGCCAGCAGCCAAGGTTCGGGGGACAGGGGGAATTCACCCCTCCACTTT.

The chain employs TRBV7-9 and TRBJ1-1, with D perhaps TRBD1 (5 bases). Looked up from germline, CDR1 is SEHNR and CDR2 is FQNEAQ (reference sequence). The V end was cut by 6 bases, the J end by 1 base, with 12 bases between. CDR3 length: 14 amino acids. CDR3 loop: CASRTGGTNTEAFF. In nucleotides, the CDR3 is TGTGCCAGCAGAACCGGGGGAACGAACACTGAAGCTTTCTTT. Together with reference TRBV7-9 and TRBJ1-1, the CDR3 gives the full variable domain: DTGVSQNPRHKITKRGQNVTFRCDPISEHNRLYWYRQTLGQGPEFLTYFQNEAQLEKSRLLSDRFSAERPKGSFSTLEIQRTEQGDSAMYLCASRTGGTNTEAFFGQGTRLTVV.

CDR3 sequence: CASSLTSGRGEQFF. CDR3 bases: TGTGCCAGCAGCTTGACTAGCGGGAGGGGTGAGCAGTTCTTC. This chain uses TRBV7-2 with TRBJ2-1, with TRBD2 matching over 14 bases. There are 14 residues in the CDR3. The V gene end was trimmed by 3 bases and the J gene end by 9 bases; junction bases not matched to a gene: 1. CDR1 and CDR2 (germline): SGHTA, FQGNSA.

J is TRBJ2-2 and V is TRBV19; 7 bases are shared with TRBD1. Germline V gene data show CDR1 as LNHDA and CDR2 as SQIVND (reference sequence). J lost 4 bases, V lost 8 bases, and 10 bases had no gene match. The CDR3 extends over 15 amino acids. CDR3 sequence: CASGDSGTVTGELFF. In nucleotides, the CDR3 is TGTGCCAGTGGAGATTCCGGGACAGTCACCGGGGAGCTGTTTTTT.

The V and J genes are TRBV6-5 and TRBJ1-6; 7 nucleotides agree with TRBD1. Germline CDR1 MNHEY, CDR2 SVGAGI. J gave up 9 bases and V 4 bases, and 6 bases lay outside the gene matches. The CDR3 contains 14 residues. CDR3 sequence reads: CASSWDSLSSPLHF. The CDR3 nucleotides read TGTGCCAGCAGTTGGGACAGCCTGTCTTCACCCCTCCACTTT.

The chain joins TRBV7-9 to TRBJ2-1; D is perhaps TRBD1 (6 bases). This CDR3 comprises 15 residues. V was trimmed by 3 bases and J by 6 bases, leaving 15 bases between them. Germline lookup yields CDR1 SEHNR and CDR2 FQNEAQ (reference sequence). CDR3 DNA: TGTGCCAGCAGCTTCCGGGACACCAGGGGCAATGAGCAGTTCTTC. Translation gives CASSFRDTRGNEQFF.

This sequence joins TRBV27 and TRBJ2-1; 8 bases align to TRBD2. The CDR3 sequence is 16 residues long. The germline CDR1 and CDR2 sequences are MNHEY and SMNVEV (reference sequence). Unmatched junction bases numbered 11, after V lost 4 bases and J lost 6 bases. Here the CDR3 DNA reads TGTGCCAGCAGTTCTGCGACGGGACTAGTCGCCAATGAGCAGTTCTTC. Translated, it gives CASSSATGLVANEQFF.

The V and J genes are TRBV7-2 and TRBJ1-2, with D unclear. With 1 base removed from V and 8 bases from J, the gap between germline ends came to 8 bases. The CDR3 has 12 residues. Germline V gene sequence: CDR1 SGHTA, CDR2 FQGNSA. DNA of the CDR3: TGTGCCAGCAGCTTAGGGGCCCAAGGCTACACCTTC. As protein: CASSLGAQGYTF.

This chain connects TRBV2 to TRBJ1-1; 9 bases are a match to TRBD1. The V and J ends lost 4 bases and 5 bases, in that order; junction bases with no gene match: 2. Looked up from germline, CDR1 is SNHLY and CDR2 is FYNNEI. The CDR3 is 13 residues long. CDR3 sequence reads: CASSGQGVTEAFF. CDR3 nucleotides: TGTGCCAGCAGTGGACAGGGGGTTACTGAAGCTTTCTTT.

V gene TRBV7-8 combines with J gene TRBJ1-2; D gene uncertain. CDR1 and CDR2 (germline): SGHVS, FQNEAQ. The V and J ends lost 5 bases and 4 bases respectively, with 20 bases between them. This CDR3 spans 16 amino acids. The CDR3 loop reads CASSPSGNVGAYGYTF. CDR3 nucleotide sequence: TGTGCCAGCAGCCCGTCCGGCAACGTTGGCGCCTATGGCTACACCTTC.

Remarks on this clone: One junction end disagrees with the germline gene, perhaps due to a read error. The chain couples TRBV7-7 to TRBJ2-2, with 8 nucleotides matching TRBD2. This CDR3 region has 16 residues. The germline gives CDR1 SSHAT, CDR2 FNYEAQ (reference sequence). The chain's CDR3 is CASSPLGAGGAGELFF. CDR3 DNA sequence: TGTGCTAGCAGCCCCCTAGGGGCGGGGGGCGCCGGGGAGCTGTTTTTT.

The rearrangement links TRBV15 to TRBJ1-2; 10 positions match TRBD1. Germline V gene sequence: CDR1 LNHNV, CDR2 YYDKDF (reference sequence). J lost 8 bases, V lost 7 bases, and 13 bases had no gene match. This CDR3 contains 15 residues. This chain's CDR3 is CATTPTRQGAVGYTF. For the CDR3, the DNA is TGTGCCACCACCCCGACTAGACAGGGGGCGGTAGGCTACACCTTC.

The CDR3 reads CASSPTAGGGGTEAFF. Written as DNA, the CDR3 is TGCGCCAGCAGCCCGACGGCAGGGGGAGGCGGCACTGAAGCTTTCTTT. V is TRBV5-1 and J is TRBJ1-1, with 7 bases matching TRBD1. Unmatched junction bases numbered 13, after V lost 4 bases and J lost 4 bases. The CDR3 sequence is 16 residues long. Germline CDR1 and CDR2: SGHRS and YFSETQ.

The CDR3 loop is CSVAAGGKGSPLHF. As DNA, the CDR3 is TGCAGCGTTGCCGCAGGGGGTAAGGGTTCACCCCTCCACTTT. The chain links TRBV29-1 to TRBJ1-6; 7 bases are a match to TRBD1. CDR1 is SQVTM, CDR2 ANQGSEA, per germline. V lost 4 bases and J lost 9; bases outside the gene matches: 9. CDR3 length: 14 amino acids.

This clone was seen only a few times. V gene TRBV24-1 combines with J gene TRBJ2-1; TRBD1 might be the D (6 bases). Trimming took 4 bases from V and 1 from J, leaving 16 bases between them. This CDR3 comprises 17 residues. The germline V gene encodes CDR1 KGHDR and CDR2 SFDVKD. This CDR3 is CATSEPNRVRSYNEQFF. DNA for the CDR3: TGTGCCACCAGTGAGCCTAACAGGGTAAGATCCTACAATGAGCAGTTCTTC.

CDR3 sequence (DNA): TGCGCCAGCAGCCTGGGGGGGCGAAGCTCCTACAATGAGCAGTTCTTC. It yields the protein CASSLGGRSSYNEQFF. V and J are TRBV5-1 and TRBJ2-1; a weak D match, TRBD2 (7 bases). This CDR3 region has 16 residues. Germline assignment: CDR1 SGHRS and CDR2 YFSETQ. The V and J ends lost 4 bases and 0 bases respectively, with 14 bases between them.

The rearrangement uses TRBV6-5 and TRBJ2-7, with TRBD2 identical over 7 bases. V shed 7 bases, J shed 1 base, and the junction held 7 bases outside the gene matches. Germline V gene data show CDR1 as MNHEY and CDR2 as SVGAGI. CDR3 length: 14 residues. CDR3 loop: CASTRTRASYEQYF. The DNA of the CDR3 is TGTGCCAGCACTAGGACTAGGGCGTCCTACGAGCAGTACTTC.

The genes are TRBV11-2 and TRBJ1-1; D is uncertain. This CDR3 spans 13 amino acids. Germline-derived CDR1 and CDR2 are SGHAT and FQNNGV. V dropped 6 bases and J dropped 2 bases, with 10 bases sitting between them. CDR3 amino acids: CASRFTVNTEAFF. As DNA, the CDR3 is TGTGCCAGCAGGTTCACAGTTAACACTGAAGCTTTCTTT.

The chain is built from TRBV9 and TRBJ2-2; 8 bases are a match to TRBD2. This CDR3 has 15 amino acids. The germline V gene has CDR1 SGDLS and CDR2 YYNGEE. V gave up 4 bases and J gave up 0 bases; unmatched junction bases: 2. The DNA for the CDR3 is TGTGCCAGCAGCCCCGGGGGGGCGAACACCGGGGAGCTGTTTTTT. This sequence encodes CASSPGGANTGELFF.

This sequence joins TRBV2 and TRBJ1-2; a possible D gene is TRBD1 (6 bases). The V end lost 0 bases, the J end lost 8 bases, and 10 bases lay between the germline ends. The CDR3 is 13 amino acids. Germline V gives CDR1 SNHLY, CDR2 FYNNEI. The CDR3 region is CASSEARGRGYTF. The CDR3 bases are TGTGCCAGCAGTGAAGCCCGGGGGCGCGGCTACACCTTC.